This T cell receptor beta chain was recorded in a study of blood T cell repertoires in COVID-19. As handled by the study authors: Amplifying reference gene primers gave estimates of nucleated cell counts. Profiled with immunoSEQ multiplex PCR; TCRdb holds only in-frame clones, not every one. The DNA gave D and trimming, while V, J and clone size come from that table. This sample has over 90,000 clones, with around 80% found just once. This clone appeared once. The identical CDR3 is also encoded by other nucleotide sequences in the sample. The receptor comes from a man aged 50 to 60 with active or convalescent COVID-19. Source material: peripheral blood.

CDR3 sequence: CASSLGQATYEQYF. The CDR3 DNA reads TGTGCCAGCAGCTTAGGACAGGCGACCTACGAGCAGTACTTC. The V gene is TRBV7-2, the J gene TRBJ2-7; tentative D call: TRBD1 (6 bases). CDR1 SGHTA and CDR2 FQGNSA come from the germline V gene. The germline V and J ends were trimmed by 1 base and 2 bases, with 9 bases remaining between them. The CDR3 has 14 residues.